Listed below are T cell receptor beta chains from one sample, sequenced in a study of cytomegalovirus exposure and HLA in healthy donors. The table came from immunoSEQ multiplex PCR; TCRdb's copy has only in-frame clones and leaves some out. Among under 150,000 clones listed, approximately 69% were seen once. The specimen sequenced was PBMCs. These receptors were collected from a woman in her forties in good health and CMV-seropositive. The CDR3 runs from the conserved cysteine through the conserved F or W. D genes are given only for firm matches. Rows may omit the clone size; those that give it use once, few, many or a size class.

>few|TRBJ2-2|TRBV5-1|TRBD2
TGCGCCAGCAGCCCCACGACTAGCGGAGCCCCCGGAGTCGGGGAGCTGTTTTTT
CASSPTTSGAPGVGELFF
>NA|TRBJ1-2|TRBV7-2|TRBD1
TGTGCCAGCAGCACCGGACAGGGCCCCTATGGCTACACCTTC
CASSTGQGPYGYTF
>NA|TRBJ2-1|TRBV4-2|TRBD2
TGTGCCAGCAGCCAAGTATTAGTTGGGACTAGTTACAATGAGCAGTTCTTC
CASSQVLVGTSYNEQFF
>once|TRBJ2-1|TRBV19|NA
TGTGCCAGTAGCAATGGAGGGCGGGGCGGCTACAATGAGCAGTTCTTC
CASSNGGRGGYNEQFF
>NA|TRBJ1-5|TRBV9|NA
TGTGCCAGCAGCAATACAGGACATAGCAATCAGCCCCAGCATTTT
CASSNTGHSNQPQHF
>NA|TRBJ2-5|TRBV6-5|NA
TGTGCCAGCAGCCCATTCCAAGAGACCCAGTACTTC
CASSPFQETQYF
>NA|TRBJ1-2|TRBV5-6|TRBD1
TGTGCCAGCAGCCAACAGGGGAAGAACTATGGCTACACCTTC
CASSQQGKNYGYTF
>NA|TRBJ1-5|TRBV6-1|NA
TGTGCCAGCAGGACCGACAGGAATCAGCCCCAGCATTTT
CASRTDRNQPQHF
>NA|TRBJ2-1|TRBV7-2|TRBD2
TGTGCCAGCAGGTCCGGCAGCGGACTAGTATCCAATGAGCAGTTCTTC
CASRSGSGLVSNEQFF
>NA|TRBJ1-1|TRBV5-4|NA
TGTGCCAGCAGCTTGGCCCCCGGGATCACTGAAGCTTTCTTT
CASSLAPGITEAFF
>NA|TRBJ1-1|TRBV29-1|TRBD1
TGCAGCGTTGAAGGGACGGGACAGGGTCCCACTGAAGCTTTCTTT
CSVEGTGQGPTEAFF
>NA|TRBJ2-7|TRBV5-4|NA
TGTGCCAGCAGCCCGACGGACAGATACGAGCAGTACTTC
CASSPTDRYEQYF
>few|TRBJ1-1|TRBV5-1|TRBD1
TGCGCCAGCAGCGTACAGGGGATGAACACTGAAGCTTTCTTT
CASSVQGMNTEAFF
>NA|TRBJ2-5|TRBV27|TRBD2
TGTGCCAGCAGTTTTCGACTAGCGGGAGCTGAGACCCAGTACTTC
CASSFRLAGAETQYF
>few|TRBJ2-1|TRBV29-1|NA
TGCAGCGTTTTTACCGGGGGTGCCTACAATGAGCAGTTCTTC
CSVFTGGAYNEQFF
>NA|TRBJ2-7|TRBV6-9|NA
TGTGCCAGCAGTTATTTGGGGGGGGCCCCAGTGCCGAGCTCCTACGAGCAGTACTTC
CASSYLGGAPVPSSYEQYF
>NA|TRBJ2-2|TRBV7-2|TRBD2
TGTGCCAGCAGCTTAGTTAGCGGGGGGGTCCCGAACACCGGGGAGCTGTTTTTT
CASSLVSGGVPNTGELFF
>NA|TRBJ2-2|TRBV5-1|TRBD1
TGCGCCAGCAGCTCCACAACTTGGGACAGGACGAACACCGGGGAGCTGTTTTTT
CASSSTTWDRTNTGELFF
>NA|TRBJ1-4|TRBV19|NA
TGTGCCAGTAGTCCCTTGGACAGTTCAACTAATGAAAAACTGTTTTTT
CASSPLDSSTNEKLFF
>NA|TRBJ2-1|TRBV2|TRBD2
TGTGCCAGCAGTGAATGGCTAGCGGGGATGGGTGAGCAGTTCTTC
CASSEWLAGMGEQFF
>NA|TRBJ1-2|TRBV25-1|TRBD1
TGTGCCAGCAGCTCCGAATACAGGGGATCGGGTGGCTACACCTTC
CASSSEYRGSGGYTF
>NA|TRBJ1-2|TRBV28|TRBD1
TGTGCCAGCAGTCCCCCCCCTAGGCAGGGGGACTATGGCTACACCTTC
CASSPPPRQGDYGYTF
>NA|TRBJ2-7|TRBV7-8|NA
TGTGCCAGCAGCCAAAGTCCTAGCTCCCACGAGCAGTACTTC
CASSQSPSSHEQYF
>NA|TRBJ1-4|TRBV10-3|NA
TGTGCCATCAGTGAGTGGGGGCCCGGATATGAAAAACTGTTTTTT
CAISEWGPGYEKLFF
>few|TRBJ1-5|TRBV7-9|NA
TGTGCCAGCAGCTTAGGACAGCTTAATCAGCCCCAGCATTTT
CASSLGQLNQPQHF
>NA|TRBJ2-2|TRBV5-1|NA
TGCGCCAGCAGCTTGGAGGAGACAGCGAACACCGGGGAGCTGTTTTTT
CASSLEETANTGELFF
>NA|TRBJ2-7|TRBV5-1|TRBD1
TGCGCCAGCAGCCTGCAGACAGGGGGCTACGAGCAGTACTTC
CASSLQTGGYEQYF
>NA|TRBJ2-3|TRBV5-6|NA
TGTGCCAGCAGGGGGGGAGGAGGTCCAGATACGCAGTATTTT
CASRGGGGPDTQYF
>NA|TRBJ1-3|TRBV14|NA
TGTGCCAGCAGCTTCGGGGGAGGTGGAAACACCATATATTTT
CASSFGGGGNTIYF
>NA|TRBJ2-7|TRBV5-1|TRBD2
TGCGCCAGCAGCTGGGGAGGGTACGAGCAGTACTTC
CASSWGGYEQYF
>few|TRBJ1-1|TRBV29-1|TRBD1
TGCAGCGTTAAAGGGACAGAGAACACTGAAGCTTTCTTT
CSVKGTENTEAFF
>few|TRBJ2-4|TRBV5-1|NA
TGCGCCAGCAGCCACCCCCAGGGGCGCGGAGGAGGCGGAAACATTCAGTACTTC
CASSHPQGRGGGGNIQYF
>NA|TRBJ1-2|TRBV5-1|TRBD1
TGCGCCAGCAGCTCACTCGGGACAGGTGATGGCTACACCTTC
CASSSLGTGDGYTF
>once|TRBJ2-1|TRBV7-3|TRBD2
TGTGCCAGCAGCCTCCTAGCGGCTGACAATGAGCAGTTCTTC
CASSLLAADNEQFF
>NA|TRBJ1-1|TRBV30|NA
TGTGCCTGGAGTAAACAGGTGAACACTGAAGCTTTCTTT
CAWSKQVNTEAFF
>once|TRBJ1-6|TRBV18|TRBD1
TGTGCCAGCTCACCACGGGACAGGGAAAATTCACCCCTCCACTTT
CASSPRDRENSPLHF
>few|TRBJ2-3|TRBV18|TRBD2
TGTGCCAGCTCACCACCGTCTAGCGGTTCAGATACGCAGTATTTT
CASSPPSSGSDTQYF
>NA|TRBJ2-7|TRBV7-3|NA
TGTGCCAGCAGCTTAGTAGGAGGGGTGGGGTTGGGCGAGCAGTACTTC
CASSLVGGVGLGEQYF
>once|TRBJ2-1|TRBV6-1|NA
TGTGCCAGCACCCCCCCGAACCCTCGGGGGGAGCAGTTCTTC
CASTPPNPRGEQFF
>NA|TRBJ1-2|TRBV7-2|TRBD1
TGTGCCAGCAGCTTACGGACAGGGGGTGGGTATGGCTACACCTTC
CASSLRTGGGYGYTF
>once|TRBJ2-6|TRBV28|NA
TGTGCCAGCAGTTTAAGCGTTTCCCCGGGGGGCTTCCTCTCTGGGGCCAACGTCCTGACTTTC
CASSLSVSPGGFLSGANVLTF